The clone carrying this T cell receptor (beta chain) has a count of ten or more. What it binds is not known. V lost 3 bases and J lost 2; bases outside the gene matches: 2. The CDR3 length is 14 residues. The V gene's germline CDR1 is MNHEY and CDR2 SVGAGI. This specimen belongs to a study of T-cell memory formation after mild COVID-19. Study background: The two donors had largely donor-specific TCR clusters. General study findings and limits: Contracting clones from day 15 to 85 had balanced CD4/CD8; later expanders favoured CD4+. Among clones peaking at day 37 in the second wave, SARS-CoV-2 specificity remained unconfirmed.

It was 5'RACE with constant-segment primers that produced the TCR alpha and TCR beta cDNA libraries, which carried sample barcodes and UMIs. TCRdb re-called the 5' RACE reads through MiXCR, storing one row per CDR3 protein. The data show over 10,000 distinct CDR3 sequences, approximately 12% seen once. The TCR originated in an adult woman who had mild COVID-19 (a few samples of this study predate the infection). Cell type and time point are not known. Material: PBMCs or a T cell subset sorted from them (not recorded which). The rearrangement uses TRBV6-5 and TRBJ2-5; 8 bases are a match to TRBD2. The CDR3 nucleotides are TGTGCCAGCAGTTATGGGACTAGACAAGAGACCCAGTACTTC. This gives the protein CASSYGTRQETQYF.